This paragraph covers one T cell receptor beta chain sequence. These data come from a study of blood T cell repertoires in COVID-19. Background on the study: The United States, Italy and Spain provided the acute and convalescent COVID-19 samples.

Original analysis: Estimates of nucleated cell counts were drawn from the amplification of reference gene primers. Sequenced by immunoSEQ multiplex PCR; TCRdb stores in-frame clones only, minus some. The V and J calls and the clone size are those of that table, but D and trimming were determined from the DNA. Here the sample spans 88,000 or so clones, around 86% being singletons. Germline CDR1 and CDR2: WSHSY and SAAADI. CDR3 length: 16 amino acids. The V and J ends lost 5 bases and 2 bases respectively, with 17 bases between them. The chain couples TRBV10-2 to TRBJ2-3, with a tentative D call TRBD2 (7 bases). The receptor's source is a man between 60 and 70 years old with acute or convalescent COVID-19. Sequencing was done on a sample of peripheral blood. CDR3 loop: CASSPGGGPNTDTQYF. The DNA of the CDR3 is TGCGCCAGCAGTCCTGGGGGGGGCCCAAACACAGATACGCAGTATTTT.